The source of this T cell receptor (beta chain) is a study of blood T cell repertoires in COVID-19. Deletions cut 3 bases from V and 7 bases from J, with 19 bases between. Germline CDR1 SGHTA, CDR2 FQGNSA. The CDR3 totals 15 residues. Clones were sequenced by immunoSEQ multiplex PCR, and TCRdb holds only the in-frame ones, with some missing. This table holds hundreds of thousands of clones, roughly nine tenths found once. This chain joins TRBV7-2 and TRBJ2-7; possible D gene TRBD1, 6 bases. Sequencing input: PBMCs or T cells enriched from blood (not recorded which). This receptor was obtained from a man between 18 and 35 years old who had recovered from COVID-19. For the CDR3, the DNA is TGTGCCAGCAGCTTGTTTACGGTTGCAGGGGTTGAGCAGTACTTC. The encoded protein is CASSLFTVAGVEQYF.